A single sample gave rise to the 19 T cell receptor beta chains below, sequenced in a study of blood T cells in healthy people across ages. Sample-barcoded 5' priming and a J-beta primer mix drove a second PCR of about 6 to 12 cycles. TCRdb itself ran the 5' RACE reads through MiXCR, one entry per CDR3 protein. This table has 650,000 to 1,000,000 distinct CDR3 sequences, 46% appearing once. Sequenced input: blood. The receptors originated from a man older than 75 in good health.

This clonotype was counted only a few times. This chain connects TRBV5-1 to TRBJ2-3; 12 positions match TRBD2. V dropped 4 bases and J dropped 2; count of bases not matched to a gene: 5. The germline gives CDR1 SGHRS, CDR2 YFSETQ. The CDR3 runs to 16 residues. The CDR3 DNA sequence: TGCGCCAGCAGCGGGGGACTAGCGGGTATCACAGATACGCAGTATTTT. Protein sequence: CASSGGLAGITDTQYF.

The V gene is TRBV2, the J gene TRBJ2-1, with D perhaps matching TRBD1 (6 bases). Per the germline V gene, CDR1 is SNHLY and CDR2 is FYNNEI. The CDR3 has 13 amino acids. V was trimmed by 4 bases and J by 5 bases, leaving 9 bases between them. As DNA, the CDR3 is TGTGCCAGCAGTGGACAGGTAAACAATGAGCAGTTCTTC. As protein: CASSGQVNNEQFF.

The V call is TRBV7-9, the J call TRBJ1-4, with a weak D call TRBD1 (6 bases). The CDR3 is 17 residues long. The germline V gene has CDR1 SEHNR and CDR2 FQNEAQ (reference sequence). V was clipped by 5 bases and J by 5 bases, with 21 bases between them. Written as DNA, the CDR3 is TGTGCCAGCAGCAACTTATTTAGTTACAGGGAAAATGAAAAACTGTTTTTT. Amino acids: CASSNLFSYRENEKLFF.

The rearrangement uses TRBV7-2 and TRBJ1-6, with D maybe TRBD1 (5 bases). The germline V gene encodes CDR1 SGHTA and CDR2 FQGNSA. The CDR3 has 15 amino acids. V lost 3 bases and J 8 bases, leaving 14 bases between the germline ends. The CDR3 DNA sequence: TGTGCCAGCAGCTTCAACAAAGGGGTTGATTCACCCCTCCACTTT. This sequence encodes CASSFNKGVDSPLHF.

This clonotype was seen a handful of times. V usage is TRBV20-1 and J usage is TRBJ2-7, with D possibly matching TRBD2 (6 bases). V was trimmed by 5 bases and J by 0 bases, leaving 11 bases between them. Per germline, CDR1 DFQATT and CDR2 SNEGSKA (reference sequence). CDR3 length equals 13 residues. The CDR3 sequence: CSAGTLSSYEQYF. CDR3 nucleotide sequence: TGCAGTGCTGGGACTTTGAGCTCCTACGAGCAGTACTTC.

The rearrangement joins TRBV6-5 to TRBJ1-2; D gene unclear. Between the trimmed V and J ends, which lost 0 bases and 2 bases, there was a span of 16 bases. This CDR3 has 17 amino acids. Germline CDR1 MNHEY, CDR2 SVGAGI. The CDR3 protein is CASSYSSPMISNYGYTF. Here the CDR3 DNA reads TGTGCCAGCAGTTACTCGAGTCCGATGATATCAAACTATGGCTACACCTTC.

With respect to this clonotype: This may be a read error, as it is one base from a much larger clone. V gene TRBV11-2 combines with J gene TRBJ2-1, with 10 bases identical to TRBD2. Germline V lookup: CDR1 SGHAT, CDR2 FQNNGV. The CDR3 spans 17 residues. CDR3 DNA: TGTGCCAGCGGCTTAGGGGCTAGCGGGAGCTCCTACAATGAGCAGTTCTTC. As protein: CASGLGASGSSYNEQFF. Looking up the rest from reference TRBV11-2 and TRBJ2-1 gives the full variable domain: EAGVAQSPRYKIIEKRQSVAFWCNPISGHATLYWYQQILGQGPKLLIQFQNNGVVDDSQLPKDRFSAERLKGVDSTLKIQPAKLEDSAVYLCASGLGASGSSYNEQFFGPGTRLTVL.

The rearrangement uses TRBV20-1 and TRBJ2-5, with D possibly TRBD2 on 6 matching bases. The CDR3 length is 15 residues. Trimming took 0 bases from V and 1 from J, leaving 12 bases between them. CDR1 and CDR2 (germline): DFQATT, SNEGSKA (reference sequence). Here the CDR3 DNA reads TGCAGTGCTAGAGATCTTCAGGGACTCCAAGAGACCCAGTACTTC. Encoded protein: CSARDLQGLQETQYF.

This clonotype showed up just once. V and J are TRBV5-1 and TRBJ1-5; maybe TRBD1 (5 bases). Germline-derived CDR1 and CDR2 are SGHRS and YFSETQ. Trimming pared 4 bases from V and 7 bases from J, leaving 12 bases between. The CDR3 has 13 residues. Written as DNA, the CDR3 is TGCGCCAGCAGCCCGGGGGAAGGCCAGCCCCAGCATTTT. Translation: CASSPGEGQPQHF.

This clonotype was seen more than once but under ten times. The V and J genes are TRBV20-1 and TRBJ2-2; D ambiguous. This CDR3 spans 15 amino acids. The V end was cut by 3 bases, the J end by 1 base, with 12 bases between. Germline V gene data show CDR1 as DFQATT and CDR2 as SNEGSKA (reference sequence). CDR3 region: CSASDGRENTGELFF. The CDR3 nucleotides are TGCAGTGCTAGCGACGGCAGAGAGAACACCGGGGAGCTGTTTTTT.

V usage is TRBV11-2 and J usage is TRBJ2-7, with D hard to call. The V and J ends lost 1 base and 0 bases respectively, with 10 bases between them. This CDR3 region has 15 residues. In germline, CDR1 is SGHAT, CDR2 FQNNGV. The CDR3: CASSLVRGLSYEQYF. CDR3 nucleotides: TGTGCCAGCAGCTTAGTACGAGGCCTCTCCTACGAGCAGTACTTC.

This chain uses TRBV12-3 or TRBV12-4 with TRBJ2-5, with D perhaps TRBD2 (7 bases). V was shortened by 8 bases and J by 7 bases, with 11 bases between the two germline ends. The CDR3 loop spans 11 amino acids. DNA of the CDR3: TGTGCCAGCCTGGGAGGGGGGACCCAGTACTTC. It translates to CASLGGGTQYF.

This chain connects TRBV12-3 or TRBV12-4 to TRBJ2-3; TRBD1 matches at 8 bases. The CDR3 is 17 residues long. The V gene end was trimmed by 2 bases and the J gene end by 3 bases; junction bases not matched to a gene: 10. The CDR3 is CASSLPYQGARTDTQYF. As DNA, the CDR3 is TGTGCCAGCAGTTTACCCTACCAGGGGGCGAGGACAGATACGCAGTATTTT.

The V gene is TRBV20-1, the J gene TRBJ2-7; possibly TRBD2 for D (5 bases). V gave up 6 bases and J gave up 2 bases, with 26 bases separating them. The CDR3 runs to 17 residues. Germline V CDR1 and CDR2: DFQATT, SNEGSKA (reference sequence). CDR3 sequence: CSATPEARLRRPYEQYF. The CDR3 coding sequence is TGCAGTGCAACCCCGGAGGCGCGCCTGAGGCGCCCCTACGAGCAGTACTTC.

The sample holds many counts of this clonotype. J is TRBJ2-5 and V is TRBV10-2; TRBD2 matches at 7 bases. After removal of 8 bases from V and 10 bases from J, the junction contained 10 bases not matched to a gene. This CDR3 contains 12 residues. CDR1 is WSHSY, CDR2 SAAADI, per germline. The CDR3 region is CASGGAGVDQYF. DNA for the CDR3: TGCGCCAGCGGTGGCGCGGGAGTGGACCAGTACTTC.

The rearrangement links TRBV20-1 to TRBJ2-7; perhaps TRBD2 as D (5 bases). This CDR3 comprises 17 residues. CDR1 DFQATT and CDR2 SNEGSKA come from the germline V gene (reference sequence). V was shortened by 6 bases and J by 7 bases, with 31 bases between the two germline ends. The CDR3 nucleotides are TGCAGTGCGCCAGCGGTAGGCGCGGGCATGGGGTCTGATGAGCAGTACTTC. Translation gives CSAPAVGAGMGSDEQYF.

This clonotype was found many times. The chain is built from TRBV5-1 and TRBJ2-5, with TRBD2 identical over 10 bases. Germline-derived CDR1 and CDR2 are SGHRS and YFSETQ. The CDR3 length is 17 residues. V trimming: 3 bases; J trimming: 4 bases; junction bases outside the gene matches: 12. CDR3 protein: CASSSSLAGAWAETQYF. CDR3 DNA sequence: TGCGCCAGCAGCTCCAGTCTAGCGGGAGCCTGGGCAGAGACCCAGTACTTC.

This clonotype was detected only a few times. The V gene is TRBV7-2, the J gene TRBJ2-5; 10 bases line up with TRBD1. The J call is doubtful: the DNA matches TRBJ2-7 better. Germline CDR1 is SGHTA and CDR2 is FQGNSA. CDR3 size: 15 residues. CDR3 in amino acids: CASSMTTGTGDEQYF. The CDR3 DNA is TGTGCCAGCAGCATGACGACCGGGACAGGGGACGAGCAGTACTTC.

The table lists this clonotype with many counts. At one of its ends the junction is not consistent with the germline gene, which may arise from a read error. The V call is TRBV5-1, the J call TRBJ2-2, with no clear D. This CDR3 is 13 amino acids long. The V gene's germline CDR1 is SGHRS and CDR2 YFSETQ. The CDR3 sequence is CASSLGNTGELFF. CDR3 DNA sequence: TGTGCCAGCAGCTTAGGGAACACCGGGGAGCTGTTTTTT. The full variable domain, rest sourced from reference TRBV5-1 and TRBJ2-2, is KAGVTQTPRYLIKTRGQQVTLSCSPISGHRSVSWYQQTPGQGLQFLFEYFSETQRNKGNFPGRFSGRQFSNSRSEMNVSTLELGDSALYLCASSLGNTGELFFGEGSRLTVL.